This T cell receptor (beta chain) was sequenced for a study of T cells after yellow fever vaccination. Study-level background: Fractions containing few cells were prepared with SMART-Seq v4 Ultra Low Input.

The V gene lost 1 base and the J gene lost 4 bases, with 14 bases spanning the gap. From germline, CDR1 is SQVTM and CDR2 ANQGSEA. The CDR3 covers 15 residues. Using its own MiXCR run on the 5' RACE reads, TCRdb lists one record per CDR3 protein. This table holds about 150,000 distinct CDR3 sequences, 5% to 7.5% found once. General study results and limits: At 95% to 97% for CD4 and about 88% for CD8, most primary-vaccination clones showed up again after the booster.

This clonotype was recorded at least ten times. The antigen is unknown. V gene TRBV29-1 combines with J gene TRBJ1-3; D call uncertain. Here the sequenced sample was CD4+ T cells sorted from PBMCs, taken 10 days after the yellow fever booster vaccination. The clonotype was recovered from a man between 25 and 39 years old who received the YFV17D yellow fever vaccine. The CDR3 DNA follows: TGCAGCGTTGAAGTCCCCGACAAACTGGGAAACACCATATATTTT. Its translation is CSVEVPDKLGNTIYF.